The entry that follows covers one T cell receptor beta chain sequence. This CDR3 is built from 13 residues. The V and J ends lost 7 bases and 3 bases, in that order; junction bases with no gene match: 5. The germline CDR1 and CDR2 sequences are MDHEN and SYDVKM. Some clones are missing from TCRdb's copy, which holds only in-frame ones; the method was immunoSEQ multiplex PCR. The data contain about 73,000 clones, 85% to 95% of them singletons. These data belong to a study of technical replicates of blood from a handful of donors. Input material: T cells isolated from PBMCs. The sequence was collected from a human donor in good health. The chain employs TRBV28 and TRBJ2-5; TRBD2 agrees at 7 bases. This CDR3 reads CASTLGREETQYF. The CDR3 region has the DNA TGTGCCAGCACCCTGGGGAGGGAAGAGACCCAGTACTTC.